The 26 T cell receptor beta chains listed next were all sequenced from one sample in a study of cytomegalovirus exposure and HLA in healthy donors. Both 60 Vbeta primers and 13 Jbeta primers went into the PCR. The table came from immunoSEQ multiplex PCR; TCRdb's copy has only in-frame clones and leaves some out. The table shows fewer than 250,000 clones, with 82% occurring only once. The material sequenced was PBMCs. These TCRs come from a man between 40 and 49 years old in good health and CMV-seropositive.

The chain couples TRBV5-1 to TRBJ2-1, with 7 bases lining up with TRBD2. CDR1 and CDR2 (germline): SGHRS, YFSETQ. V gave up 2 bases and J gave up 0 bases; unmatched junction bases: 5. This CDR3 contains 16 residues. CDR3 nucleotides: TGCGCCAGCAGCTTCCTAGCGGACCCCTCCTACAATGAGCAGTTCTTC. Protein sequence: CASSFLADPSYNEQFF.

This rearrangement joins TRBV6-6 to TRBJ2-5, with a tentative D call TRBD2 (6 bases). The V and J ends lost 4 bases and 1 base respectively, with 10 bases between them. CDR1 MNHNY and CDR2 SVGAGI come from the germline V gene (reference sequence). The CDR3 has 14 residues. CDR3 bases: TGTGCCAGCAGTTTAGGAGGGCCCCAAGAGACCCAGTACTTC. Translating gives CASSLGGPQETQYF.

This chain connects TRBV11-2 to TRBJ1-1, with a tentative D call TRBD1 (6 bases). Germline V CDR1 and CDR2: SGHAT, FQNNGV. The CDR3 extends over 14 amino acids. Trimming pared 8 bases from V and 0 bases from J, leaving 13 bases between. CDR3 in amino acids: CASEGGALNTEAFF. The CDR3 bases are TGTGCCAGCGAGGGGGGGGCATTGAACACTGAAGCTTTCTTT.

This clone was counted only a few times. The CDR3 nucleotides read TGTGCCAGCAGCGTCTTAACTCACGTTTACTCCTACAATGAGCAGTTCTTC. Translated, it gives CASSVLTHVYSYNEQFF. The chain employs TRBV9 and TRBJ2-1; unclear D gene. The CDR3 loop spans 17 amino acids. Trimming cost V 2 bases and J 0 bases, with 15 bases left between them. CDR1 is SGDLS, CDR2 YYNGEE, per germline. The complete variable domain, with remaining parts taken from reference TRBV9 and TRBJ2-1, reads DSGVTQTPKHLITATGQRVTLRCSPRSGDLSVYWYQQSLDQGLQFLIQYYNGEERAKGNILERFSAQQFPDLHSELNLSSLELGDSALYFCASSVLTHVYSYNEQFFGPGTRLTVL.

In DNA form, the CDR3 reads TGCGCCAGCAGCCCCGGGACTAGCGTGTCAGATACGCAGTATTTT. Protein sequence: CASSPGTSVSDTQYF. The rearrangement joins TRBV5-1 to TRBJ2-3; the match to TRBD2 covers 10 bases. Germline assignment: CDR1 SGHRS and CDR2 YFSETQ. The CDR3 is 15 residues long. V was clipped by 4 bases and J by 4 bases; unmatched bases: 6.

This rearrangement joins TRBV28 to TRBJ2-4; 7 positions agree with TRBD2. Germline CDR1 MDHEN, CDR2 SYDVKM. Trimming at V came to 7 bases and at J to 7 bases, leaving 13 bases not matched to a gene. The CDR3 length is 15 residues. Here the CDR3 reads CASTSQASGINIQYF. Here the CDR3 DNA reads TGTGCCAGCACCTCTCAGGCTAGCGGTATTAACATTCAGTACTTC.

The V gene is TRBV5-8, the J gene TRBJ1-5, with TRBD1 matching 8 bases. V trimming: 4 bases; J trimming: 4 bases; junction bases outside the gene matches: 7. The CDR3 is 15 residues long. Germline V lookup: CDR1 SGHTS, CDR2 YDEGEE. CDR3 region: CASSLWTGSNQPQHF. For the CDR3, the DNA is TGTGCCAGCAGCCTATGGACAGGGTCGAATCAGCCCCAGCATTTT. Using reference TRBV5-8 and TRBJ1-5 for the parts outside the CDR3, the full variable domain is EAGVTQSPTHLIKTRGQQATLRCSPISGHTSVYWYQQALGLGLQFLLWYDEGEERNRGNFPPRFSGRQFPNYSSELNVNALELEDSALYLCASSLWTGSNQPQHFGDGTRLSIL.

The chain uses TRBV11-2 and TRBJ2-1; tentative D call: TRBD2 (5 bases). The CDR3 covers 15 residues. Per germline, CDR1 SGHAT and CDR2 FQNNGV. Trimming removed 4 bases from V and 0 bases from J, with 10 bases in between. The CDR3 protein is CASSSAGLSYNEQFF. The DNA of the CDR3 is TGTGCCAGCAGCTCTGCGGGTCTCTCCTACAATGAGCAGTTCTTC.

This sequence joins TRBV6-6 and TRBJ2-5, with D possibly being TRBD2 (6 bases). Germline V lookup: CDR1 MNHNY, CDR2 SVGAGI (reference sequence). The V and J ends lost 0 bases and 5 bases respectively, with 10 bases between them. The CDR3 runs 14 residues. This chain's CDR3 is CASSYSGGRETQYF. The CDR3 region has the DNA TGTGCCAGCAGTTACTCTGGAGGGAGGGAGACCCAGTACTTC.

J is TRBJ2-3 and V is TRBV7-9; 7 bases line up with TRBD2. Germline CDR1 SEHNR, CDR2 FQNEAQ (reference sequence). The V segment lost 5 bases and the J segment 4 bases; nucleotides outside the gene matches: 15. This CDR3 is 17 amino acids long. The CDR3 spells CASSTPPRREMSDTQYF. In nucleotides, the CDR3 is TGTGCCAGCAGCACCCCGCCGAGGCGGGAGATGTCAGATACGCAGTATTTT.

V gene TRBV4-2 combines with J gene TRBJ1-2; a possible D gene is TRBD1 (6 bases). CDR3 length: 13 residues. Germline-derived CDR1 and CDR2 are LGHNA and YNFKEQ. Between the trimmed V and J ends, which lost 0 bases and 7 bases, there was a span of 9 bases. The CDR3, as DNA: TGTGCCAGCAGCCAAGATTTACAGGGTGGCTACACCTTC. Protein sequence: CASSQDLQGGYTF.

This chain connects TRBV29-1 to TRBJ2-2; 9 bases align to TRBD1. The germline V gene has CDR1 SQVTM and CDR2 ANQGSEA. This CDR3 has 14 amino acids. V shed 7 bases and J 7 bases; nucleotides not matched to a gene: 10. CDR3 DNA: TGCAGCGGAGGGGACAGGGTGACGGGCGGGGAGCTGTTTTTT. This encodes CSGGDRVTGGELFF.

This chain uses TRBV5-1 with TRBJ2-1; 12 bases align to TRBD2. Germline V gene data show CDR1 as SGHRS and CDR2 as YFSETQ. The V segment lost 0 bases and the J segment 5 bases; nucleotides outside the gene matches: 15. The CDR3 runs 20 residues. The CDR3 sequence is CASSLDGGLAGGPRHNEQFF. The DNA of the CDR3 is TGCGCCAGCAGCTTGGACGGGGGGCTAGCGGGAGGGCCGAGGCACAATGAGCAGTTCTTC.

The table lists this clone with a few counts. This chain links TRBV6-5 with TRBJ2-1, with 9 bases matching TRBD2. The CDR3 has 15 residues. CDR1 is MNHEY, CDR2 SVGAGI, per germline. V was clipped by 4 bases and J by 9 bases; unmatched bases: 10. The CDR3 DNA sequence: TGTGCCAGCAGTTCTCTAGCGGGAAGAGTGAGTGAGCAGTTCTTC. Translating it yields CASSSLAGRVSEQFF.

The CDR3 reads CASSKRRDRTTDTQYF. CDR3 in DNA: TGTGCCAGCAGCAAACGGCGGGACAGGACCACAGATACGCAGTATTTT. This sequence joins TRBV21-1 and TRBJ2-3; the table's D call of TRBD1 was not tested on the DNA. TRBV21-1 is reported as a pseudogene. This CDR3 has 16 residues.

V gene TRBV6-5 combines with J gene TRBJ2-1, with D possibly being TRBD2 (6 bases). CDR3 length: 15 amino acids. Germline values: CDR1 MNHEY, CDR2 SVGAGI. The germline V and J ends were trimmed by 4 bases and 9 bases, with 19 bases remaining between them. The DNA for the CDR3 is TGTGCCAGCAGTTCCGTGACTAGATTCCGGGGTGAGCAGTTCTTC. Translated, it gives CASSSVTRFRGEQFF.

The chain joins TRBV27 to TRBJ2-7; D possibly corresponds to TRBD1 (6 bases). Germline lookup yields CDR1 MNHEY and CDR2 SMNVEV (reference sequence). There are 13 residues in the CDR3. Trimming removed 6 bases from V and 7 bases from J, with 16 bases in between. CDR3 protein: CASSPLDSKEQYF. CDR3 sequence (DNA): TGTGCCAGCAGCCCTCTGGACAGTAAAGAGCAGTACTTC.

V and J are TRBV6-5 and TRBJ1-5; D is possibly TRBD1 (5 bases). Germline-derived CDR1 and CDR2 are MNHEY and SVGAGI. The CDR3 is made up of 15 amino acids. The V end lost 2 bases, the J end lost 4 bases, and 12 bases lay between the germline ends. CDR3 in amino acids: CASSYKWTHNQPQHF. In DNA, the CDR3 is TGTGCCAGCAGTTACAAGTGGACACATAATCAGCCCCAGCATTTT.

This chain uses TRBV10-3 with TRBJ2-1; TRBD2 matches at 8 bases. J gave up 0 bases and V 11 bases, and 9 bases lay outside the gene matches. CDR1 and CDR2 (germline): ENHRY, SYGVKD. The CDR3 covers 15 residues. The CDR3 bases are TGTGCCTCCCGGCGGGGGGAAAGCTCCTACAATGAGCAGTTCTTC. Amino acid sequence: CASRRGESSYNEQFF.

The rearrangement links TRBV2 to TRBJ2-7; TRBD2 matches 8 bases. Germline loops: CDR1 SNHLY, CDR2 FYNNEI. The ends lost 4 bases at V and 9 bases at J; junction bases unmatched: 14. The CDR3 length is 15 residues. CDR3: CASSAGAGVQQRQYV. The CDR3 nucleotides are TGTGCCAGCAGTGCTGGAGCGGGAGTCCAGCAAAGGCAGTACGTC.

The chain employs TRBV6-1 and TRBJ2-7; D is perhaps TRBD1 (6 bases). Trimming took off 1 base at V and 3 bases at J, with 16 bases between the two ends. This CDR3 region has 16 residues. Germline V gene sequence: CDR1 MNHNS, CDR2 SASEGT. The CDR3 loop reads CASSEEGTIPNYEQYV. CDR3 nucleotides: TGTGCCAGCAGTGAAGAGGGGACAATACCCAACTACGAGCAGTACGTC.

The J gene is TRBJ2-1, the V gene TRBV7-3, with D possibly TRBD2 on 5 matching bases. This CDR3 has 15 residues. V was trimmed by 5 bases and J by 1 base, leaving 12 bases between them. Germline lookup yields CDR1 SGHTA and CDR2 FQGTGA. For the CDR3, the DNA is TGTGCCAGCAGCCCCACTCGGACTTCCTACAATGAGCAGTTCTTC. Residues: CASSPTRTSYNEQFF.

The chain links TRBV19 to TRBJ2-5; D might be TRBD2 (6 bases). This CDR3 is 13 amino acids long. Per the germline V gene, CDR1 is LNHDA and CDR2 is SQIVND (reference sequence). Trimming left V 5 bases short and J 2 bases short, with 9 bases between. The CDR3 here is CASSAGTQETQYF. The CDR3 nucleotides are TGTGCCAGTAGTGCCGGGACTCAAGAGACCCAGTACTTC.

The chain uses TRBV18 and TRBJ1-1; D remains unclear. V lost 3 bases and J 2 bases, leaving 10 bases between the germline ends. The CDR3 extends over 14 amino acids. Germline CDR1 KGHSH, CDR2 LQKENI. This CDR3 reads CASSPRDTNTEAFF. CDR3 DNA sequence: TGTGCCAGCTCACCCCGCGACACCAACACTGAAGCTTTCTTT.

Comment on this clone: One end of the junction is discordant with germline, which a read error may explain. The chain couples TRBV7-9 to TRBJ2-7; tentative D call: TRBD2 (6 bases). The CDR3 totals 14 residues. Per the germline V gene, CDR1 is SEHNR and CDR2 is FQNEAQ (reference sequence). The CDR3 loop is CSSSLGGGQGEQYF. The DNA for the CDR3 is TGTTCCAGCAGCTTAGGTGGAGGGCAGGGCGAGCAGTACTTC.

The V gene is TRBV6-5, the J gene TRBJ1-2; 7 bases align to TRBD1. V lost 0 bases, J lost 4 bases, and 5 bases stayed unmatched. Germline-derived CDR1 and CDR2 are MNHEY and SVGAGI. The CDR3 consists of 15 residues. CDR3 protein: CASSYSGQTTYGYTF. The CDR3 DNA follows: TGTGCCAGCAGTTACTCGGGACAGACCACCTATGGCTACACCTTC.